These 19 T cell receptor beta chains came from one sample sequenced in a study of regulatory T cells in long-lasting Graves disease. Documented time point: persistent/refractory GD, antithyroid drugs over 5 years with positive TRAb. PBMC RNA served as the TCR library source. Arm-PCR with iRepertoire HTBI primers amplified the CDR3 regions for these TCR beta libraries. MiXCR, applied by TCRdb to the multiplex PCR reads, yields one record per CDR3 protein. The sample lists about 470,000 distinct CDR3 sequences, about a fifth seen once, with around 7% in the top ten. Specimen: peripheral blood mononuclear cells (PBMCs), collected when the disease was refractory, from a patient treated with antithyroid drugs. The receptors originated from a female donor with Graves disease.

The rearrangement links TRBV25-1 to TRBJ2-7; 11 nucleotides line up with TRBD1. The length of the CDR3 is 15 residues. Germline assignment: CDR1 MGHDK and CDR2 SYGVNS. The junction had 9 bases not matched to a gene; V was cut back by 4 bases and J by 7 bases. The CDR3: CASSANSGTGGEQYF. CDR3 in DNA: TGTGCCAGCAGTGCTAACTCCGGGACAGGGGGTGAGCAGTACTTC.

This clonotype was found a few times. The chain employs TRBV25-1 and TRBJ2-7, with 7 positions matching TRBD1. The CDR3 spans 16 residues. Trimming took 3 bases from V and 1 from J; bases not matched to a gene: 9. Germline CDR1 is MGHDK and CDR2 is SYGVNS. Here the CDR3 DNA reads TGTGCCAGCAGTGATCCCAGACAGGGCACTTCCTACGAGCAGTACTTC. Amino acid sequence: CASSDPRQGTSYEQYF.

J is TRBJ2-5 and V is TRBV30, with a tentative D call TRBD2 (6 bases). The CDR3 has 14 amino acids. Germline assignment: CDR1 GTSNPN and CDR2 SVGIG (reference sequence). V was shortened by 2 bases and J by 4 bases, with 14 bases between the two germline ends. The CDR3 sequence is CAWSPGTGGETQYF. The CDR3 DNA reads TGTGCCTGGAGTCCCGGGACCGGGGGAGAGACCCAGTACTTC. Full variable domain (remainder filled in from reference TRBV30 and TRBJ2-5): SQTIHQWPATLVQPVGSPLSLECTVEGTSNPNLYWYRQAAGRGLQLLFYSVGIGQISSEVPQNLSASRPQDRQFILSSKKLLLSDSGFYLCAWSPGTGGETQYFGPGTRLLVL.

This clonotype has only a few counts. The gene calls are TRBV19 and TRBJ2-4; D perhaps matches TRBD1 (6 bases). Trimming left V 5 bases short and J 7 bases short, with 12 bases between. Germline-derived CDR1 and CDR2 are LNHDA and SQIVND (reference sequence). The CDR3 contains 13 residues. The CDR3 sequence: CASSSGHQNIQYF. The DNA of the CDR3 is TGTGCCAGTAGTTCGGGACACCAGAACATTCAGTACTTC.

This chain uses TRBV6-1 with TRBJ1-2; D is unclear. Trimming stripped 6 bases from V and 0 bases from J, with 11 bases between. CDR3 length: 14 amino acids. The V gene's germline CDR1 is MNHNS and CDR2 SASEGT. The CDR3 loop is CASRLMATNYGYTF. CDR3 coding DNA: TGTGCCAGCAGACTGATGGCGACTAACTATGGCTACACCTTC.

This chain connects TRBV6-2 or TRBV6-3 to TRBJ1-1, with no clear D. Germline V CDR1 and CDR2: MNHEY, SVGEGT. Trimming left V 5 bases short and J 3 bases short, with 16 bases between. The CDR3 runs to 15 residues. CDR3 loop: CASSVIRPRDTEAFF. CDR3 sequence (DNA): TGTGCCAGCAGTGTTATTAGACCGAGAGACACTGAAGCTTTCTTT.

V is TRBV5-1 and J is TRBJ1-4, with TRBD1 matching 7 bases. CDR1 is SGHRS and CDR2 is YFSETQ in the germline V gene. The CDR3 is made up of 15 amino acids. The V segment lost 3 bases and the J segment 2 bases; nucleotides outside the gene matches: 4. The DNA of the CDR3 is TGCGCCAGCAGCTCGACAGGGAATACTAATGAAAAACTGTTTTTT. Its protein product is CASSSTGNTNEKLFF.

This clonotype was found many times. The J gene is TRBJ2-5, the V gene TRBV20-1, with D tentatively TRBD1 (6 bases). Germline CDR1 and CDR2: DFQATT and SNEGSKA (reference sequence). Trimming shortened V by 6 bases and J by 4 bases, and 18 bases separated the two germline ends. The CDR3 covers 14 residues. CDR3 DNA: TGCAGTGCCAGACCAACAGGGCCCCCAGAGACCCAGTACTTC. Encoded protein: CSARPTGPPETQYF.

This sequence joins TRBV9 and TRBJ2-5; 7 bases fit TRBD1. This CDR3 contains 14 residues. V dropped 1 base and J dropped 2; count of bases not matched to a gene: 2. Germline V gene lookup returns CDR1 SGDLS and CDR2 YYNGEE. The CDR3, as DNA: TGTGCCAGCAGCGTATCGGGACAGCAAGAGACCCAGTACTTC. Its translation is CASSVSGQQETQYF. The full variable domain, rest sourced from reference TRBV9 and TRBJ2-5, is DSGVTQTPKHLITATGQRVTLRCSPRSGDLSVYWYQQSLDQGLQFLIQYYNGEERAKGNILERFSAQQFPDLHSELNLSSLELGDSALYFCASSVSGQQETQYFGPGTRLLVL.

This clonotype was recorded many times. This chain links TRBV6-1 with TRBJ2-7; TRBD2 is a possible D gene (5 bases). The CDR3 totals 13 residues. Trimming took 8 bases from V and 3 from J, leaving 14 bases between them. In germline, CDR1 is MNHNS, CDR2 SASEGT. Here the CDR3 reads CASASGNYYEQYF. DNA for the CDR3: TGTGCCAGCGCCAGCGGCAACTACTACGAGCAGTACTTC.

This clonotype was counted many times. The chain links TRBV24-1 to TRBJ2-7, with D tentatively TRBD1 (6 bases). The CDR3 is made up of 14 amino acids. Germline V gene lookup returns CDR1 KGHDR and CDR2 SFDVKD. Trimming took off 1 base at V and 4 bases at J, with 10 bases between the two ends. CDR3 amino acids: CATSDLGQPYEQYF. The CDR3 bases are TGTGCCACCAGTGATTTAGGACAGCCTTACGAGCAGTACTTC.

CDR3 nucleotides: TGCAGTGCTAGACGGGCAGAAAGGGACATTCAGTACTTC. This sequence encodes CSARRAERDIQYF. V and J are TRBV20-1 and TRBJ2-4, with unresolved D. V dropped 2 bases and J dropped 8 bases, with 13 bases sitting between them. This CDR3 is built from 13 residues. Germline V gene data show CDR1 as DFQATT and CDR2 as SNEGSKA (reference sequence).

In its sample, this clonotype was seen many times. The chain employs TRBV28 and TRBJ1-6; D unclear. The germline CDR1 and CDR2 sequences are MDHEN and SYDVKM. V was clipped by 4 bases and J by 7 bases, with 8 bases between them. The CDR3 length is 13 residues. This chain's CDR3 is CASSSPGNSPLHF. The CDR3 DNA reads TGTGCCAGCAGTTCCCCGGGGAATTCACCCCTCCACTTT.

This clonotype was found a few times. This chain connects TRBV6-1 to TRBJ2-2; TRBD2 is a possible D gene (5 bases). The V end lost 3 bases, the J end lost 3 bases, and 14 bases lay between the germline ends. Germline CDR1 and CDR2: MNHNS and SASEGT. The CDR3 is made up of 16 amino acids. The CDR3 sequence: CASSDRLYSDTGELFF. In DNA, the CDR3 is TGTGCCAGCAGTGATCGACTATATTCGGACACCGGGGAGCTGTTTTTT.

V is TRBV30 and J is TRBJ1-1; D ambiguous. Germline CDR1 is GTSNPN and CDR2 is SVGIG (reference sequence). This CDR3 has 14 residues. The V gene lost 5 bases and the J gene lost 0 bases, with 13 bases spanning the gap. CDR3 region: CAWASGRMNTEAFF. CDR3 nucleotide sequence: TGTGCCTGGGCCTCGGGCCGGATGAACACTGAAGCTTTCTTT.

This clonotype was observed a few times. This chain joins TRBV7-9 and TRBJ1-2; D might be TRBD1 (5 bases). Trimming took off 1 base at V and 1 base at J, with 10 bases between the two ends. CDR3 size: 15 residues. Germline V gives CDR1 SEHNR, CDR2 FQNEAQ (reference sequence). Here the CDR3 reads CASSLGRQSNYGYTF. In DNA, the CDR3 is TGTGCCAGCAGCTTAGGGAGACAGAGTAACTATGGCTACACCTTC. The entire variable domain, with the rest obtained from reference TRBV7-9 and TRBJ1-2, is as follows: DTGVSQNPRHKITKRGQNVTFRCDPISEHNRLYWYRQTLGQGPEFLTYFQNEAQLEKSRLLSDRFSAERPKGSFSTLEIQRTEQGDSAMYLCASSLGRQSNYGYTFGSGTRLTVV.

This clonotype has more than one count but fewer than ten. This chain uses TRBV29-1 with TRBJ2-7; the D is unclear. V was pared by 1 base and J by 0 bases, with 13 bases between. This CDR3 has 15 residues. Germline CDR1 and CDR2: SQVTM and ANQGSEA. The CDR3 DNA follows: TGCAGCGTTGAAGGTGGACCGAACCACTCCTACGAGCAGTACTTC. Its translation is CSVEGGPNHSYEQYF.

Turning to this clonotype: The junction and the germline gene differ at one end; a read error may be behind it. The chain combines TRBV5-5 with TRBJ1-5; TRBD1 is a possible D gene (5 bases). Looked up from germline, CDR1 is SGHKS and CDR2 is YYEKEE (reference sequence). The CDR3 contains 16 residues. CDR3 sequence reads: CASSRRLTELNQPRHF. The CDR3 DNA reads TGTGCCAGCAGCCGCCGTCTGACAGAACTTAATCAGCCCCGGCATTTT.

Many counts were recorded for this clonotype. CDR3 in DNA: TGTGCCAGCCAGCTCGGACCCGGAATCTATGGCTACACCTTC. Its protein is CASQLGPGIYGYTF. This chain uses TRBV28 with TRBJ1-2; the D is unclear. The germline V gene has CDR1 MDHEN and CDR2 SYDVKM. The length of the CDR3 is 14 residues. Between the trimmed V and J ends, which lost 8 bases and 4 bases, there was a span of 17 bases.